This T cell receptor (beta chain) stems from a study of human T cells and chemical hapten exposure (dated by TCRdb to about 2021). About the full investigation: For sensitization, 2% DPC in acetone was applied to an approximately 2 cm by approximately 2 cm area of upper inner arm skin. Weekly therapeutic DPC doses were additionally applied to the scalp of patients throughout the roughly 25-week study period. Libraries were pooled for sequencing, and per-sample TCR yields varied mainly because of small differences in library volumes within the pool. Alopecia areata with under or over 50% scalp involvement, alopecia totalis and alopecia universalis were represented in the patient cohort, which was mostly female. Peripheral blood TCR repertoire changes were tracked in vivo in alopecia patients during primary and secondary sensitization to the hapten diphenylcyclopropenone (DPC). Patch testing on the upper back used Finn chambers containing 0.01% DPC, with scoring done after 6 days according to International Contact Dermatitis Research Group standards. Blood for TCR sequencing was provided by twenty-nine alopecia patients at one to four time points (pre-sensitization, 2, 6 and 24 weeks). Blood samples were taken from patients before sensitization (week 0) and then at 2, 6 and about 24 weeks after DPC sensitization. Overall study results and their limits: All patients had alopecia, a presumed autoimmune disease, so their immune response might differ from that of healthy individuals. Compared with pre-sensitization or healthy control sets, expanded TCRs formed significantly more large CDR3 similarity clusters, which is consistent with antigen-driven responses. DPC sensitization did not change how many TCRs were above 1 in 1000 frequency, and no evidence was found of alterations in global repertoire structure. After repeated subsampling, the strength of the expansion versus patch-test correlation and the threshold at which it became significant changed. Patch test score correlated positively with the number of PT1 expanded TCRs, reaching significance at thresholds 8, 16 and 32 but not at 4.

Libraries were made using RACE. The sequencer was a NextSeq 500. During library preparation, unique molecular identifiers were attached to individual cDNA molecules so that TCRs could be counted in a quantitative, reproducible way. For every blood RNA sample, sequencing covered both the TCR alpha and TCR beta chains. The paper's processing steps were these. A median of around 100,000 TCRs per sample was observed, with a range of about 20,000 to 690,600. The Decombinator software suite was used to annotate V, J and CDR3 in the TCR reads. For PS versus PT1 abundance plots, all samples were subsampled to the same number of TCRs (28,000). TCRs were defined as expanded if absent before sensitization and observed at least eight times at the 2-week time point. TCRdb reprocessed the public reads (quality trimming at Q25 with fastp, clone calling with MiXCR) and kept in-frame beta chains. All rows with the same CDR3 protein become a single entry with the most common DNA and genes. The authors' filters were not applied to this entry. Across this sample there are 99,000 or so distinct CDR3 sequences, with less than 35% seen only once. The ten biggest clones cover about 2.9% of the sample.

The time point label of this sample denotes: patch test 3, about 24 weeks after DPC sensitization. Interpreted using the paper, the treatment or condition label stands for: therapeutic diphenylcyclopropenone sensitization with weekly scalp DPC. At each patch-test visit, blood was drawn before the patch test was applied. Patients were considered eligible if aged 18 to 70, diagnosed with alopecia and deemed suitable for DPC therapy, and patients were excluded if pregnant. Unfractionated whole blood was collected in Tempus Blood RNA tubes, and total RNA was extracted from that blood. This clonotype was observed a handful of times. Its antigen target is currently unknown. The record has no base qualities; no much larger clone is one base away. From its cysteine to its phenylalanine, the CDR3 spans 19 amino acids. Only CDR3 DNA is held: 57 bases, read in frame from base 1. Trimming takes 0 bases from V and 0 bases from J, and the germline ends sit 15 bases apart. CDR1 and CDR2 are read off the germline V gene as LGHNA and YSLEER.

Sequences were derived from whole blood, sampled in connection with sensitization to the hapten diphenylcyclopropenone (DPC). The chain employs TRBV4-3 and TRBJ2-6, with TRBD2 tentatively as D gene (5 bases match). The receptor was derived from a man aged 40-49 years with alopecia areata. Some clones in this sample may be carry-over from other donors' samples. The sequence in DNA is TGCGCCAGCAGCCAAGATCAGGCGAGGGCCGGCTCTGGGGCCAACGTCCTGACTTTC. This sequence encodes CASSQDQARAGSGANVLTF.